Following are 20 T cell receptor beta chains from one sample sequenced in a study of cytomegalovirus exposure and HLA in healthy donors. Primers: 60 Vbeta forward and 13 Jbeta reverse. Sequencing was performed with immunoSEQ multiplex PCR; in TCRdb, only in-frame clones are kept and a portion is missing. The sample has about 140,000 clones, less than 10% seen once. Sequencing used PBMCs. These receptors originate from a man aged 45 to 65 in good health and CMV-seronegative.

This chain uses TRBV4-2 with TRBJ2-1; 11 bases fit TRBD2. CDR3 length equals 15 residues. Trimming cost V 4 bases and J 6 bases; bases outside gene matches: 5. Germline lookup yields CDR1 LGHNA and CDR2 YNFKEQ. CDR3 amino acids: CASSPGTSGTNEQFF. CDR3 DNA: TGTGCCAGCAGCCCCGGGACTAGCGGCACCAATGAGCAGTTCTTC.

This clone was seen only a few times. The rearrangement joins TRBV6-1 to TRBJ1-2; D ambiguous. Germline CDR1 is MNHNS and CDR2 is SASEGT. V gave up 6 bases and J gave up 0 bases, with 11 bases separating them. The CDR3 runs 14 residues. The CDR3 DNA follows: TGTGCCAGCAGCCCAGGATCCCCTAACTATGGCTACACCTTC. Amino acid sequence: CASSPGSPNYGYTF.

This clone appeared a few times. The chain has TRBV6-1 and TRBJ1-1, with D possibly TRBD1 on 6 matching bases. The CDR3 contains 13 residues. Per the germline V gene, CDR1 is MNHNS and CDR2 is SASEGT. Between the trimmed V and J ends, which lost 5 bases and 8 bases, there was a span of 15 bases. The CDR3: CASSPRTAPEAFF. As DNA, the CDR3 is TGTGCCAGCAGTCCACGGACAGCGCCCGAAGCTTTCTTT.

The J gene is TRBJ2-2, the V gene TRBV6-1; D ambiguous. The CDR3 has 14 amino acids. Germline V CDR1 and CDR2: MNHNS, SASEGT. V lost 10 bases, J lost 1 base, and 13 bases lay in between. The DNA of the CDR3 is TGTGCCACCGCCGTGAACGGGAACACCGGGGAGCTGTTTTTT. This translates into CATAVNGNTGELFF.

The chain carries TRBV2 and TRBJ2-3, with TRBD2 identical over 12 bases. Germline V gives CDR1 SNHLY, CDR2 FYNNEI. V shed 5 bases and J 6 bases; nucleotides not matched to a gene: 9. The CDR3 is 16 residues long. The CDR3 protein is CASSSRTSGVQDTQYF. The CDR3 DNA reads TGTGCCAGCAGTTCCCGGACTAGCGGGGTCCAGGATACGCAGTATTTT. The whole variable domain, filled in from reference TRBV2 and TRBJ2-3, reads EPEVTQTPSHQVTQMGQEVILRCVPISNHLYFYWYRQILGQKVEFLVSFYNNEISEKSEIFDDQFSVERPDGSNFTLKIRSTKLEDSAMYFCASSSRTSGVQDTQYFGPGTRLTVL.

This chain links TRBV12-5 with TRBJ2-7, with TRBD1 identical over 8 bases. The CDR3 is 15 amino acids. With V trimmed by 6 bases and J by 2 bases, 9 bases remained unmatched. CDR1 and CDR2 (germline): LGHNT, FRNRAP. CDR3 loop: CASGPGTGKTYEQYF. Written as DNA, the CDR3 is TGTGCTAGTGGACCCGGGACAGGAAAAACCTACGAGCAGTACTTC.

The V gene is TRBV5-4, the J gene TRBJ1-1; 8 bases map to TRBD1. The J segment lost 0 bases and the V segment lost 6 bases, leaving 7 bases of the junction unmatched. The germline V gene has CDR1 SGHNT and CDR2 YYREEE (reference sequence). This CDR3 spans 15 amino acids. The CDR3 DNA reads TGTGCCAGCAAGGACAGGGAGGGGATGAACACTGAAGCTTTCTTT. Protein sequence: CASKDREGMNTEAFF. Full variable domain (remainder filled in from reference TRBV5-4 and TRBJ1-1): ETGVTQSPTHLIKTRGQQVTLRCSSQSGHNTVSWYQQALGQGPQFIFQYYREEENGRGNFPPRFSGLQFPNYSSELNVNALELDDSALYLCASKDREGMNTEAFFGQGTRLTVV.

DNA for the CDR3: TGTGCCAGCAGCCTTCTAACTAGCGGGAGTACAGATGAGCAGTTCTTC. Translation gives CASSLLTSGSTDEQFF. V gene TRBV7-6 combines with J gene TRBJ2-1; TRBD2 matches 11 bases. The CDR3 runs to 16 residues. V dropped 5 bases and J dropped 8; count of bases not matched to a gene: 11. Germline V gene sequence: CDR1 SGHVS, CDR2 FNYEAQ.

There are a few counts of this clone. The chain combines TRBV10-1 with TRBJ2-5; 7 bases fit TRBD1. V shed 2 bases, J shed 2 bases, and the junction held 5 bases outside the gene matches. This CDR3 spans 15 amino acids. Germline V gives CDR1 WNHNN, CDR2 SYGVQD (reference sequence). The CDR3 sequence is CASSEAGGGQETQYF. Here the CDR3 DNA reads TGCGCCAGCAGTGAGGCAGGGGGTGGTCAAGAGACCCAGTACTTC.

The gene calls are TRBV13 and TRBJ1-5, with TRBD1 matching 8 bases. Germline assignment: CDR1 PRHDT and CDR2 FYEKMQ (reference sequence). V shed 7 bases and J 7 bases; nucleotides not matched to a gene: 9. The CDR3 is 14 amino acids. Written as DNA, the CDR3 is TGTGCCAGCACCAAGGACAGGGTTACCCAGCCCCAGCATTTT. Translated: CASTKDRVTQPQHF.

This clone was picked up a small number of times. CDR3 nucleotide sequence: TGTGCCTGGAGCCCTCAGGGTCGGGGGTCGTATCAGCCCCAGCATTTT. Its protein is CAWSPQGRGSYQPQHF. This chain joins TRBV30 and TRBJ1-5; D is perhaps TRBD1 (5 bases). CDR3 length equals 16 residues. Germline V gives CDR1 GTSNPN, CDR2 SVGIG (reference sequence). Trimming left V 3 bases short and J 5 bases short, with 20 bases between.

The DNA of the CDR3 is TGTGCCACCAGCAGGGATGGGGCCTCGAGGGAAAAACTGTTTTTT. Translation: CATSRDGASREKLFF. V usage is TRBV15 and J usage is TRBJ1-4; weak D call: TRBD1 (5 bases). Germline lookup yields CDR1 LNHNV and CDR2 YYDKDF (reference sequence). Trimming left V 3 bases short and J 8 bases short, with 16 bases between. The CDR3 runs to 15 residues.

This CDR3 is CASSQGADTQYF. CDR3 coding DNA: TGTGCCAGCAGCCAGGGGGCAGATACGCAGTATTTT. V and J are TRBV7-3 and TRBJ2-3; TRBD1 matches 7 bases. V lost 5 bases and J lost 4; bases outside the gene matches: 0. Germline loops: CDR1 SGHTA, CDR2 FQGTGA. The CDR3 runs 12 residues.

CDR3 coding DNA: TGTGCCAGCAGTGAGGCAGGGGGCCACGGGGAGCTGTTTTTT. Amino acid sequence: CASSEAGGHGELFF. The J gene is TRBJ2-2, the V gene TRBV6-4, with TRBD1 identical over 8 bases. Germline V lookup: CDR1 MRHNA, CDR2 SNTAGT. The CDR3 is 14 amino acids. With 3 bases clipped from V and 7 bases from J, the junction kept 4 bases outside the gene matches.

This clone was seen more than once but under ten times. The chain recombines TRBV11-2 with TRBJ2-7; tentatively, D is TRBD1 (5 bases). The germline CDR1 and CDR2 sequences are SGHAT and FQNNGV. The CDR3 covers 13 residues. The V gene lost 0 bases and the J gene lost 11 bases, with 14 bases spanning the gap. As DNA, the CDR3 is TGTGCCAGCAGCTTAGATCTAAGGGGTCAGGAGTACTTC. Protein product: CASSLDLRGQEYF. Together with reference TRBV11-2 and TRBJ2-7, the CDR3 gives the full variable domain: EAGVAQSPRYKIIEKRQSVAFWCNPISGHATLYWYQQILGQGPKLLIQFQNNGVVDDSQLPKDRFSAERLKGVDSTLKIQPAKLEDSAVYLCASSLDLRGQEYFGPGTRLTVT.

The CDR3 nucleotides read TGCAGCGTTGAACCTGAGATCGGTACGCAGTATTTT. Its protein product is CSVEPEIGTQYF. The chain joins TRBV29-1 to TRBJ2-3; no definite D call. The CDR3 spans 12 residues. The germline V gene encodes CDR1 SQVTM and CDR2 ANQGSEA. V lost 2 bases, J lost 8 bases, and 11 bases lay in between.

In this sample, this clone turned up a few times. CDR3 sequence: CASRLSGGEAYGYTF. CDR3 DNA sequence: TGTGCCAGTAGGCTAAGTGGGGGGGAGGCCTATGGCTACACCTTC. The chain couples TRBV19 to TRBJ1-2, with a weak D call TRBD1 (5 bases). The CDR3 sequence is 15 residues long. Germline V gene lookup returns CDR1 LNHDA and CDR2 SQIVND (reference sequence). Trimming stripped 6 bases from V and 4 bases from J, with 18 bases between. The full variable domain, completed using reference TRBV19 and TRBJ1-2, is DGGITQSPKYLFRKEGQNVTLSCEQNLNHDAMYWYRQDPGQGLRLIYYSQIVNDFQKGDIAEGYSVSREKKESFPLTVTSAQKNPTAFYLCASRLSGGEAYGYTFGSGTRLTVV.

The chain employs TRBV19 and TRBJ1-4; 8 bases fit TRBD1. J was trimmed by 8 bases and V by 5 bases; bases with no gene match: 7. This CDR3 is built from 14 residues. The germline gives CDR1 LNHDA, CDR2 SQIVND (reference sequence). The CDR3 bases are TGTGCCAGTAGTGGCCGGACAGGGAAAGAAAAACTGTTTTTT. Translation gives CASSGRTGKEKLFF.

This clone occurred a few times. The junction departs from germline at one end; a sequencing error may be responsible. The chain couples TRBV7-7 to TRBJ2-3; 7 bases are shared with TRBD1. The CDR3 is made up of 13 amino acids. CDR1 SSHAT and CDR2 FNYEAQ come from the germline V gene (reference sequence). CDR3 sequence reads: CASSLEGADTQYF. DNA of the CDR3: TGTGCTAGCAGCTTAGAGGGGGCGGATACGCAGTATTTT.

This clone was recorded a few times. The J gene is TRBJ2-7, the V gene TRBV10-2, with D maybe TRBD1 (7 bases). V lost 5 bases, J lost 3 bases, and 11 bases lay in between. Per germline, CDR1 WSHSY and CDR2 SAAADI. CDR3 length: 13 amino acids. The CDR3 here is CASSTQGGYEQYF. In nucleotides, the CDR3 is TGCGCCAGCAGTACGCAGGGGGGCTACGAGCAGTACTTC.